This T cell receptor beta chain is drawn from a study of blood T cell repertoires in COVID-19 (dated by TCRdb to about 2020). Broadly, across the study: Collaborator samples came from the United States, Italy and Spain and covered acute and convalescent phases of COVID-19. The prospective study material was composed of cDNA or gDNA derived from T cells, B-cell-depleted T cells, or PBMCs. Where HLA class I and class II types were available, the types were taken from metadata supplied by the sample provider, not from assay-based typing. The repertoires were made available in a free public database intended to serve as a resource for research on the immune response to SARS-CoV-2. Samples were obtained from the ongoing ImmuneRACE study (first 160 participants) and from some 1,300 subjects provided by 6 global collaborators. Deeply sampled blood TCRbeta repertoires from subjects exposed to, actively infected with, or recovered from COVID-19 were included in the dataset. The sample metadata nearly always contained a de-identified subject ID, COVID-19 status, age in years and sex. What the study reported, not specific to this receptor: The quantity of clinical and demographic metadata differed by source and by participant and was supplied without curation.

CDR1 MDHEN and CDR2 SYDVKM were looked up in the germline V gene. From the cysteine through the phenylalanine, the CDR3 covers 17 amino acids. The retained sequence is limited to the CDR3, 51 bases, with the frame set at the first base. Trimming costs V 3 bases and J 0 bases, and their ends lie 18 bases apart. The immunoSEQ Assay, a bias-controlled multiplex PCR, was used to amplify TCRbeta CDR3 regions from genomic DNA. In the source study's methods: Within the assay, amplification of reference gene primers was used to estimate how many nucleated cells each sample contained. To quantify the absolute abundance of each unique TCRbeta CDR3 rearrangement, sequence reads were collapsed and filtered. For each sample, productive Simpson clonality was calculated as the square root of Simpson's diversity index across productive rearrangements. The immuneACCESS repertoire file appears here via TCRdb, limited to in-frame rearrangements. These files lack a portion of the clones; in checked studies, under half of the deficit traces to unresolved V genes, and the cause of the others is not known. Clone size and the V and J calls come from that table; the DNA yielded D and trimming. Counted in this sample were about 200,000 clones; just under 85% of them appeared once. The ten largest clones add up to 6.9% of the sample.

About this clone: This receptor's antigen is unknown. The sample holds no much larger clone one base away, and base qualities are not on file.

The collaborating institutions used their own protocols to collect whole blood in K2EDTA tubes. For TCRbeta analysis, collaborators shipped samples as frozen whole blood, isolated PBMCs, or DNA extracted from either of those sample types. The sequenced material came from peripheral blood. The receptor comes from a human donor with acute or convalescent COVID-19. The donor label of this sample is uncertain. The sequence links TRBV28 to TRBJ2-7; TRBD2 could be the D gene, as 6 bases match. Here is the DNA: TGTGCCAGCAGTTTCCTGTCGGCGGGAACAAGCTCCTACGAGCAGTACTTC. Protein translation: CASSFLSAGTSSYEQYF.